The rows below give T cell receptor beta chains drawn from one sample of a study of blood T cell repertoires in COVID-19. Sequencing used immunoSEQ multiplex PCR; TCRdb keeps in-frame clones, though not all of them. Of some 74,000 clones in the sample, 60% to 80% are singletons; the top ten hold about 17%. Specimen: peripheral blood. The source of these receptors is a man between 65 and 85 years old with active or convalescent COVID-19. CDR3s include the opening cysteine and the closing phenylalanine or tryptophan. The D gene is left open where the match is weak. Clone size is given for some rows only: seen once, a few or many times, or a class if the clone is expanded.

cdr3_nt,cdr3_aa,v_call,clone_size,j_call,d_call
TGTGCCAGCAGCTTGGGGGAGGGGAGCTCCTACGAGCAGTACTTC,CASSLGEGSSYEQYF,TRBV5-4,few,TRBJ2-7,TRBD2
TGCAGCGTTGCTTCGGGAGAAAAACTGTTTTTT,CSVASGEKLFF,TRBV29-1,medium-sized,TRBJ1-4,-
TGTGCCAGCAGCTCGCCCGCAGCGGGGCCCTACAATGAGCAGTTCTTC,CASSSPAAGPYNEQFF,TRBV7-9,-,TRBJ2-1,TRBD2
TGTGCCAGCAGCTTTGTGGACAGGGCATTTGCTGAAGCTTTCTTT,CASSFVDRAFAEAFF,TRBV5-6,-,TRBJ1-1,TRBD1
TGTGCCAGCAGCCTAGGACTAGCGGGTACCTACGAGCAGTACTTC,CASSLGLAGTYEQYF,TRBV7-9,-,TRBJ2-7,TRBD2
TGCAGCGTTGAAACCGGCGCGGCCACAGATACGCAGTATTTT,CSVETGAATDTQYF,TRBV29-1,-,TRBJ2-3,-
TGTGCCAGCAGCCAAGACGTACGCGCTCGCGAGCAGTACTTC,CASSQDVRAREQYF,TRBV3-1/TRBV3-2,-,TRBJ2-7,-
TGTGCCAGCAGAAGACTAGCGGGGACGAACACCGGGGAGCTGTTTTTT,CASRRLAGTNTGELFF,TRBV2,-,TRBJ2-2,TRBD2
TGTGCCAGCAGTTTGGTTGTGCTTACAGATTCACCCCTCCACTTT,CASSLVVLTDSPLHF,TRBV28,-,TRBJ1-6,-
TGTGCCAGCAGTGCAACCGGACAGGGTCGGTCACCCCTCCACTTT,CASSATGQGRSPLHF,TRBV2,few,TRBJ1-6,TRBD1
TGTGCCACCCGGGCTAGACAGGTCTACACCGGGGAGCTGTTTTTT,CATRARQVYTGELFF,TRBV19,-,TRBJ2-2,-
TGCAGCGTTGACCCCGGCGGAGTTAACTATGGCTACACCTTC,CSVDPGGVNYGYTF,TRBV29-1,-,TRBJ1-2,-
TGTGCCAGCAGAAGACAGGGGTCTGGAAACACCATATATTTT,CASRRQGSGNTIYF,TRBV2,-,TRBJ1-3,TRBD1
TGTGCCACCACGCAGGTGCGAGAGACCCAGTACTTC,CATTQVRETQYF,TRBV28,-,TRBJ2-5,-
TGTGCCAGCAGCCAAAGCGGGAGGAACAATCAGCCCCAGCATTTT,CASSQSGRNNQPQHF,TRBV16,-,TRBJ1-5,-
TGTGCCAGCGGGCAGGGCCACAATGAGCAGTTCTTC,CASGQGHNEQFF,TRBV12-3/TRBV12-4,-,TRBJ2-1,-
TGTGCCAGCATCACCTCGCCGACTTATTACGAGCAGTACTTC,CASITSPTYYEQYF,TRBV6-5,-,TRBJ2-7,-
TGTGCCAGCAGCTCGGGGGACAGGGGGCTGTTTGGCTACACCTTC,CASSSGDRGLFGYTF,TRBV7-9,once,TRBJ1-2,TRBD1